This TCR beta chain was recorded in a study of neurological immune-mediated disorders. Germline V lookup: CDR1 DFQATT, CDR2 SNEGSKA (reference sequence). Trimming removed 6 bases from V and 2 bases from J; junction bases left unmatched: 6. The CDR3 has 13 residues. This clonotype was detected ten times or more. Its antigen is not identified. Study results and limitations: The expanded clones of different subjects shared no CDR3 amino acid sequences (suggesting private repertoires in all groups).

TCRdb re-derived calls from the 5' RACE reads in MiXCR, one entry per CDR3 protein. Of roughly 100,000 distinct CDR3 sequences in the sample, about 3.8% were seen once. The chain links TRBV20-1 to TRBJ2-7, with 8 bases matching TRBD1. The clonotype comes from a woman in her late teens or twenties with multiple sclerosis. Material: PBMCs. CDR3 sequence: CSAPIQGAYEQYF. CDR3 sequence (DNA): TGCAGTGCGCCGATACAGGGGGCCTACGAGCAGTACTTC.